These T cell receptor beta chains were read from a single sample in a study of human T cells and chemical hapten exposure. TCRdb re-analysed the RACE reads in MiXCR, keeping a single row per CDR3 protein. This repertoire shows 80,000 to 100,000 distinct CDR3 sequences, over 10% found once; its top ten account for less than 2.5%. The source was whole blood, collected in connection with sensitization to the hapten diphenylcyclopropenone (DPC). Receptors were obtained from a woman aged 40 to 49 with alopecia areata. Some clones in this sample may be carry-over from other donors' samples. Each CDR3 is given with its conserved first and last residue. D genes are given only for firm matches. Size is stated for part of the rows, as once, few or many counts, or as a class when the clone is expanded.

size | J | D | V | DNA | CDR3
few | TRBJ2-3 | NA | TRBV29-1 | TGCAGCGCTAGAAACAGCGGCACAGATACGCAGTATTTT | CSARNSGTDTQYF
NA | TRBJ1-6 | NA | TRBV6-2/TRBV6-3 | TGTGCCAGCAGTTACTACCCTGTCTCCGGGACGGAGAATTCACCCCTCCACTTT | CASSYYPVSGTENSPLHF
few | TRBJ2-1 | NA | TRBV18 | TGTGCCAGCTCACCACCGAGGTCCCCGGGCTCCTACAATGAGCAGTTCTTC | CASSPPRSPGSYNEQFF
NA | TRBJ2-1 | TRBD2 | TRBV11-2 | TGTGCCAGCAGCTTTCTGCGGGAGGCCAATGAGCAGTTCTTC | CASSFLREANEQFF
few | TRBJ2-5 | TRBD2 | TRBV11-3 | TGTGCCAGCAGCTTAGGAGGGGAGGGTCAAGAGACCCAGTACTTC | CASSLGGEGQETQYF
NA | TRBJ2-1 | NA | TRBV3-1 | TGTGCCAGCAGCCAAGAGTACCGCCGGCAGTTCTTC | CASSQEYRRQFF
many | TRBJ2-2 | TRBD1 | TRBV24-1 | TGTGCCACCAGTGATATGGGGACAGGGACCACCGGGGAGCTGTTTTTT | CATSDMGTGTTGELFF
NA | TRBJ2-7 | TRBD1 | TRBV18 | TGTGCCAGCTCACCTACCCGGACAGGGAGCGAGCAGTACTTC | CASSPTRTGSEQYF
NA | TRBJ2-5 | NA | TRBV10-3 | TGTGCCATCAGTGTTGCAGGCCAAGAGACCCAGTACTTC | CAISVAGQETQYF
many | TRBJ2-5 | TRBD2 | TRBV4-1 | TGCGCCAGCAGCCAAGGATCTAGCGGGGGGAAAGAGACCCAGTACTTC | CASSQGSSGGKETQYF
few | TRBJ2-2 | NA | TRBV28 | TGTGCCAGCAACATGTGGAGCTACACCGGGGAGCTGTTTTTT | CASNMWSYTGELFF
few | TRBJ1-2 | NA | TRBV6-2/TRBV6-3 | TGTGCCAGCAGCGCGGACAAGGACTATGGCTACACCTTC | CASSADKDYGYTF
many | TRBJ1-3 | NA | TRBV7-7 | TGTGCTAGCAGCCTGGACGGGAGCTCTGGAAACACCATATATTTT | CASSLDGSSGNTIYF
few | TRBJ2-1 | TRBD2 | TRBV12-3/TRBV12-4 | TGTGCCAGCAGCAATGGCGGGGGGTACAATGAGCAGTTCTTC | CASSNGGGYNEQFF
many | TRBJ2-2 | NA | TRBV7-2 | TGTGCCAGCAGCTTGGACACCTTCAACACCGGGGAGCTGTTTTTT | CASSLDTFNTGELFF
many | TRBJ2-3 | NA | TRBV11-3 | TGTGCCAGCAGCCAAGCGGGTCGTCAGAACACAGATACGCAGTATTTT | CASSQAGRQNTDTQYF
NA | TRBJ1-5 | NA | TRBV10-3 | TGTGCCATCAGTGAGCGGGGAAACCAGCCCCAGCATTTT | CAISERGNQPQHF
NA | TRBJ2-7 | TRBD1 | TRBV6-2/TRBV6-3 | TGTGCCAGCAGTTCGGACAGGGACTCCTACGAGCAGTACTTC | CASSSDRDSYEQYF
many | TRBJ2-2 | NA | TRBV13 | TGTGCCAGCAGCTACTTTGAGCCCGGGGAGCTGTTTTTT | CASSYFEPGELFF
few | TRBJ2-4 | NA | TRBV29-1 | TGCAGCGTTGGCAGGGCTGGGGGCATTCAGTACTTC | CSVGRAGGIQYF
NA | TRBJ1-1 | NA | TRBV28 | TGTGCCAGCGGACGGGACATTTCGAACACTGAAGCTTTCTTT | CASGRDISNTEAFF
few | TRBJ2-7 | TRBD1 | TRBV11-2 | TGTGCCAGCAGCTACAGGGGCGAGCAGTACTTC | CASSYRGEQYF
many | TRBJ2-7 | NA | TRBV12-3/TRBV12-4 | TGTGCCAGCAGTCCGCGGTGGAGGGCGGCCTACGAGCAGTACTTC | CASSPRWRAAYEQYF
NA | TRBJ2-1 | TRBD2 | TRBV20-1 | TGCAGTGCTAGAGCTAGCGGGTACTCCTACAATGAGCAGTTCTTC | CSARASGYSYNEQFF
many | TRBJ1-2 | TRBD1 | TRBV6-5 | TGTGCCAGCAGTTACAATGGCGACAGGGGGAATCTGTATGGCTACACCTTC | CASSYNGDRGNLYGYTF
few | TRBJ2-3 | NA | TRBV20-1 | TGCAGTGCTAGAGATTCGGGACCTCTTACAGATACGCAGTATTTT | CSARDSGPLTDTQYF
few | TRBJ2-7 | NA | TRBV27 | TGTGCCAGCAGTTTTTTCGGCGTCCCTGGCGAGCAGTACTTC | CASSFFGVPGEQYF
few | TRBJ2-7 | NA | TRBV28 | TGTGCCAGCAGATCCGGGACAATCTACGAGCAGTACTTC | CASRSGTIYEQYF
NA | TRBJ1-1 | NA | TRBV19 | TGTGCCTTCGCCCCGGGGGGCTTTGGGAACACTGAAGCTTTCTTT | CAFAPGGFGNTEAFF
few | TRBJ2-7 | NA | TRBV9 | TGTGCCAGCAGCGTAGCGGTCACTAGTGAGCAGTACTTC | CASSVAVTSEQYF
NA | TRBJ1-6 | NA | TRBV20-1 | TGCAGTGCTAGCCCCGGACAGTCCCTGTATAATTCACCCCTCCACTTT | CSASPGQSLYNSPLHF
many | TRBJ2-6 | NA | TRBV6-2/TRBV6-3 | TGTGCCAGCAACCACAGGGACTCTGGGGCCAACGTCCTGACTTTC | CASNHRDSGANVLTF
few | TRBJ2-7 | TRBD1 | TRBV7-6 | TGTGCCAGCAGCTTGGGACAGAGAACGCTGGAGCAGTACTTC | CASSLGQRTLEQYF
NA | TRBJ2-1 | TRBD2 | TRBV12-3/TRBV12-4 | TGTGCCAGCAGCCCAAGACTAGCAGGTCCCTACAATGAGCAGTTCTTC | CASSPRLAGPYNEQFF
NA | TRBJ2-2 | NA | TRBV11-1 | TGTGCCAGCCTCCGACGGGGCACAGCCACCGGGGAGCTGTTTTTT | CASLRRGTATGELFF
NA | TRBJ2-7 | NA | TRBV28 | TGTGCCAGCAGTTCCCCGGGAGCACAAGAGCAGTACTTC | CASSSPGAQEQYF
many | TRBJ2-1 | NA | TRBV19 | TGTGCCAGTAGCCGGGGGACCTACAATGAGCAGTTCTTC | CASSRGTYNEQFF
few | TRBJ2-1 | TRBD1 | TRBV9 | TGTGCCAGCAGCGGCGGCCACAGGGGGCAGTTCTTC | CASSGGHRGQFF
NA | TRBJ2-5 | NA | TRBV27 | TGTGCCAGCAGGACATCCCTGGAAGAGACCCAGTACTTC | CASRTSLEETQYF
NA | TRBJ2-7 | TRBD1 | TRBV9 | TGTGCCAGCAGCGGAAAGGGACAGGGGGTCTCCTATGGAGAGCAGTACTTC | CASSGKGQGVSYGEQYF
NA | TRBJ2-1 | NA | TRBV24-1 | TGTGCCACCAGATTCGGACGACCGAATGAGCAGTTCTTC | CATRFGRPNEQFF
few | TRBJ1-2 | TRBD1 | TRBV4-1 | TGCGCCAGCAGCCAGCCCAGACAGGGGAGGAAATTTGTCTTC | CASSQPRQGRKFVF
NA | TRBJ2-1 | TRBD2 | TRBV9 | TGTGCCAGCAGCGTAGCTACCGGCGGGAGTCGAAATGAGCAGTTCTTC | CASSVATGGSRNEQFF
many | TRBJ1-1 | NA | TRBV9 | TGTGCCAGCAGCGTAGACCGATCCATGAACACTGAAGCTTTCTTT | CASSVDRSMNTEAFF
many | TRBJ2-6 | NA | TRBV7-2 | TGTGCCAGCAGCTTAGTAGGGACGGGCTCTGGGGCCAACGTCCTGACTTTC | CASSLVGTGSGANVLTF
NA | TRBJ2-7 | NA | TRBV14 | TGTGCCAGCAGCCAAGAGTCCTTATGGTACGAGCAGTACTTC | CASSQESLWYEQYF
few | TRBJ1-6 | NA | TRBV3-1 | TGTGCCAGCAGTCCTCGCTCGGGGTACGGCTCACCCCTCCACTTT | CASSPRSGYGSPLHF
NA | TRBJ2-1 | NA | TRBV6-2/TRBV6-3 | TGTGCCAGCAGTTACTCTGGCAGCTACAATGAGCAGTTCTTC | CASSYSGSYNEQFF
NA | TRBJ1-6 | NA | TRBV7-2 | TGTGCCAGCAGCCCCGGACACGGATTATATTCACCCCTCCACTTT | CASSPGHGLYSPLHF
many | TRBJ2-2 | NA | TRBV6-2/TRBV6-3 | TGTGCCAGCAGTTTTAGGCAGAACACCGGGGAGCTGTTTTTT | CASSFRQNTGELFF
NA | TRBJ1-6 | NA | TRBV20-1 | TGCAGTGCATCGGGACCTGCAGGGCCCCTCCACTTT | CSASGPAGPLHF
many | TRBJ2-7 | TRBD2 | TRBV20-1 | TGCAGTGCCCAGAGACTAGCGGGAGATGAGCAGTACTTC | CSAQRLAGDEQYF
few | TRBJ1-2 | NA | TRBV6-4 | TGTGCCAGCAGTGACTCGCAGGGAGGAAATGGCTACACCTTC | CASSDSQGGNGYTF
NA | TRBJ1-2 | NA | TRBV4-1 | TGCGCCAGCAGTGGGACACCTGTCCCTAACTATGGCTACACCTTC | CASSGTPVPNYGYTF
few | TRBJ2-5 | NA | TRBV7-2 | TGTGCCAGCAGCTTAGTCAGTCAAGAGACCCAGTACTTC | CASSLVSQETQYF
few | TRBJ2-7 | TRBD2 | TRBV7-9 | TGTGCCAGCAGCCCCCCCCTAGCGGGGGTCTACGAGCAGTACTTC | CASSPPLAGVYEQYF
NA | TRBJ1-2 | TRBD1 | TRBV11-2 | TGTGCCAGCAGCTTCGGGACAGGGAGTGATCGCTACACCTTC | CASSFGTGSDRYTF
few | TRBJ2-3 | NA | TRBV29-1 | TGCAGCGTTGAAGCCAGGCCAGATACGCAGTATTTT | CSVEARPDTQYF
NA | TRBJ2-2 | NA | TRBV4-3 | TGCGCCAGCAGCCAGCAGGGAACGACCACCGGGGACCTGTTTTTT | CASSQQGTTTGDLFF
few | TRBJ2-7 | NA | TRBV30 | TGTGCCTGGAGTGTAGACAGCTCGGGCTCCTACGAGCAGTACTTC | CAWSVDSSGSYEQYF